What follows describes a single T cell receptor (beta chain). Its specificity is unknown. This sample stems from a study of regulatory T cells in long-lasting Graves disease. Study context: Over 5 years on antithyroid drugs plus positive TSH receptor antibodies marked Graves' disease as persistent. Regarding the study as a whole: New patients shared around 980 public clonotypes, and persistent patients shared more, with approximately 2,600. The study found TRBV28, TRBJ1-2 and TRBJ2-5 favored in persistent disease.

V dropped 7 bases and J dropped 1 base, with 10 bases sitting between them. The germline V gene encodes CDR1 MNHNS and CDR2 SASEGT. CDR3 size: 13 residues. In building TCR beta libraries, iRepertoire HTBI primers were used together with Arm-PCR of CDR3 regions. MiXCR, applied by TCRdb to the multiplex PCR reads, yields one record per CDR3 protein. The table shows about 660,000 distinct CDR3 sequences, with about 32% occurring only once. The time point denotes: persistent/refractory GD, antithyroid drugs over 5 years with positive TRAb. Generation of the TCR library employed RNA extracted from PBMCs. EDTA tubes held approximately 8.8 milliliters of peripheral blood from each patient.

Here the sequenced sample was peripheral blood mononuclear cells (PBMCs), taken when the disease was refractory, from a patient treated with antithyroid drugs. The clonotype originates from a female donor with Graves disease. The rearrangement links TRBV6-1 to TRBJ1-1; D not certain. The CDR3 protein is CASTRWTNTEAFF. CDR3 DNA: TGTGCCAGCACCCGGTGGACGAACACTGAAGCTTTCTTT.